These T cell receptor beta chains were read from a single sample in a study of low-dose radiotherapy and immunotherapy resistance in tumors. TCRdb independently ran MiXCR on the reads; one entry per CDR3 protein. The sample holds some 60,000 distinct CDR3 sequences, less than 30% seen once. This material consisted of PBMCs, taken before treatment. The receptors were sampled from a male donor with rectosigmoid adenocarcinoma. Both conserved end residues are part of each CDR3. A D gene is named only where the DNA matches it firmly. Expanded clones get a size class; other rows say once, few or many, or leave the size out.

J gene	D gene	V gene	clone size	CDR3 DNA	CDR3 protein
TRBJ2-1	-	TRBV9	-	TGTGCCAGCAGCCGTGGGTTGGAGCGGCACAATGAGCAGTTCTTC	CASSRGLERHNEQFF
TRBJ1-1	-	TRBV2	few	TGTGCCAGCAGTGTGGGAACAGGAGGTGGTTTGAACACTGAAGCTTTCTTT	CASSVGTGGGLNTEAFF
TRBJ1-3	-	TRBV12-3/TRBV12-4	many	TGTGCCAGCAGTCTTAACTCTGGAAACACCATATATTTT	CASSLNSGNTIYF
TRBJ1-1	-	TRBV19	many	TGTGCCAGTAGTCTGGATGAGGGAATGAACACTGAAGCTTTCTTT	CASSLDEGMNTEAFF
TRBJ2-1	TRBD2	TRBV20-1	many	TGCAGTGCTAGAGATCATCCAGCGGGGGACTACAATGAGCAGTTCTTC	CSARDHPAGDYNEQFF
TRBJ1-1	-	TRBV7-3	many	TGTGCCAGCAGCTTGGCCCGAGGGGCAGATATGAACACTGAAGCTTTCTTT	CASSLARGADMNTEAFF
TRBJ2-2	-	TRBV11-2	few	TGTGCCAGCAGCTTGCCCCCAGGGTTCTGGGGAAACACCGGGGAGCTGTTTTTT	CASSLPPGFWGNTGELFF
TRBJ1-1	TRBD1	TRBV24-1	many	TGTGCCACCAGTGCCCGGACAGGGAAGAACACTGAAGCTTTCTTT	CATSARTGKNTEAFF
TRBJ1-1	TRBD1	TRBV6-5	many	TGTGCCAGCAGTCCCGGGACAGGGAACACTGAAGCTTTCTTT	CASSPGTGNTEAFF
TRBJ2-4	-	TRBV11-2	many	TGTGCCAGCAGCTCCTTCGGTGGACCTTTAAACATTCAGTACTTC	CASSSFGGPLNIQYF
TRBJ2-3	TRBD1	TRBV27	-	TGTGCCAGCAGTTGGGGGACAGATACAGATACGCAGTATTTT	CASSWGTDTDTQYF
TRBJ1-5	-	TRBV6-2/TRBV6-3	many	TGTGCCAGCAGTGGTTTTTATCAGGAACCCCAGCATTTT	CASSGFYQEPQHF
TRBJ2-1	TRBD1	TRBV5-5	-	TGTGCCAGCAGCTTGGCCGGGACAGACAATGAGCAGTTCTTC	CASSLAGTDNEQFF
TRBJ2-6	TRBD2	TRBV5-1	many	TGCGCCAGCAGCGCACCGGGACTAGCGTCTGGGGCCAACGTCCTGACTTTC	CASSAPGLASGANVLTF
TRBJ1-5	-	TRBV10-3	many	TGTGCCATCAGTGGAGGGGATCAGCCCCAGCATTTT	CAISGGDQPQHF
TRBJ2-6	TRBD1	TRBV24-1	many	TGTGCCACCAGTGACCAGGGACAGTTCTCTGGGGCCAACGTCCTGACTTTC	CATSDQGQFSGANVLTF
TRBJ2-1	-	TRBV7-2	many	TGTGCCAGCAGCTTAGGGGGTATTGGCACCAATGAGCAGTTCTTC	CASSLGGIGTNEQFF
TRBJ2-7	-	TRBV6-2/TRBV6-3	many	TGTGCCAGCAGTTACGGGTATTCGGGCTACGAGCAGTACTTC	CASSYGYSGYEQYF
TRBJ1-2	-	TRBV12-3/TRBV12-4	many	TGTGCCAGCAGAAGGTACTATGGCTACACCTTC	CASRRYYGYTF
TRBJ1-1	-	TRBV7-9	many	TGTGCCAGCAGCTTAGGCGGCTCGGGCAAAGCTTTCTTT	CASSLGGSGKAFF
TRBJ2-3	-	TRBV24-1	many	TGTGCCACCAGTGATCCCGCCCAGGGAAGCACAGATACGCAGTATTTT	CATSDPAQGSTDTQYF
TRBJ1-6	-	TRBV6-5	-	TGTGCCAGCAGTGGCACCCTCTATATGGGGCCCCTCCACTTT	CASSGTLYMGPLHF
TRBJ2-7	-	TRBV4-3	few	TGCGCCAGCAGCCAGGGGGATTACTACGAGCAGTACTTC	CASSQGDYYEQYF
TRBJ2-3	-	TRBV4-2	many	TGTGCCAGCAGCCAAGTCGCGGATACGCAGTATTTT	CASSQVADTQYF
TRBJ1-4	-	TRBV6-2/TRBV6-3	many	TGTGCCAGCAGCTTCAACGGTGATAATGAAAAACTGTTTTTT	CASSFNGDNEKLFF
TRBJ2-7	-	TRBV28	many	TGTGCCAGCAGTTTAGAAGGGACCTACGGGTACTTC	CASSLEGTYGYF
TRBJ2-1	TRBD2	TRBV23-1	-	TGCGCCAGCAGTCAAGGGACTAGCGGGAGACATGAGCAGTTCTTC	CASSQGTSGRHEQFF
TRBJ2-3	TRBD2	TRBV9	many	TGTGCCAGCAGCGTGATACCGGGGGGGCCGAGTCATACGCAGTATTTT	CASSVIPGGPSHTQYF
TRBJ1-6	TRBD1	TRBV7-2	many	TGTGCCAGCAGACCCGGACAGGGCGTCTCACCCCTCCACTTT	CASRPGQGVSPLHF
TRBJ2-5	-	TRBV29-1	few	TGCAGCGTTGAACATCAACAAGAGACCCAGTACTTC	CSVEHQQETQYF
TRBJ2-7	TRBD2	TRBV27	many	TGTGCCAGCAGTTTTAGCGGGGGGGACTCCTACGAGCAGTACTTC	CASSFSGGDSYEQYF
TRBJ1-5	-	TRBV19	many	TGTGCCAGTACCACGGGCGGGGCAGCGGCGCTCGGCAATCAGCCCCAGCATTTT	CASTTGGAAALGNQPQHF
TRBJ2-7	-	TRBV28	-	TGTGCCAGCAGTTTCCGTGGTCTCTACGAGCAGTACTTC	CASSFRGLYEQYF
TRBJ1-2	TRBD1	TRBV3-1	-	TGTGCCAGCAGCCAAGGAGATACAGGGGGGATTAGAAACTATGGCTACACCTTC	CASSQGDTGGIRNYGYTF
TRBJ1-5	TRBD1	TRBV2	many	TGTGCCAGCAGTTTTGGGACAGGGAATCAGCCCCAGCATTTT	CASSFGTGNQPQHF
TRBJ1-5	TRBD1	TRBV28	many	TGTGCCAGCAGCCTACAGGGGGGTCAGCCCCAGCATTTT	CASSLQGGQPQHF